This T cell receptor beta chain was sequenced for a study of blood T cell repertoires in COVID-19. The overall study: The samples span acute and convalescent COVID-19 from the United States, Italy and Spain. From T cells, B-cell-depleted T cells, or PBMCs came the material, which was cDNA or gDNA.

The germline gives CDR1 DFQATT, CDR2 SNEGSKA (reference sequence). The CDR3 is made up of 12 amino acids. With 3 bases removed from V and 2 bases from J, the gap between germline ends came to 4 bases. As originally analysed: Estimated nucleated cell counts came from reference gene primer amplification. Repertoires were generated with immunoSEQ multiplex PCR, while TCRdb's copy carries only in-frame clones and drops some. For V, J and clone size, that table is used; D and trimming come from the DNA. The sample includes about 47,000 clones, approximately 88% seen only once; the top ten take roughly 2.5%.

J is TRBJ2-2 and V is TRBV20-1; D not resolved. The TCR was taken from a man aged 50-59 years with acute or convalescent COVID-19. Sequenced input: peripheral blood. The CDR3: CSASSNTGELFF. Here the CDR3 DNA reads TGCAGTGCTAGTTCTAACACCGGGGAGCTGTTTTTT.